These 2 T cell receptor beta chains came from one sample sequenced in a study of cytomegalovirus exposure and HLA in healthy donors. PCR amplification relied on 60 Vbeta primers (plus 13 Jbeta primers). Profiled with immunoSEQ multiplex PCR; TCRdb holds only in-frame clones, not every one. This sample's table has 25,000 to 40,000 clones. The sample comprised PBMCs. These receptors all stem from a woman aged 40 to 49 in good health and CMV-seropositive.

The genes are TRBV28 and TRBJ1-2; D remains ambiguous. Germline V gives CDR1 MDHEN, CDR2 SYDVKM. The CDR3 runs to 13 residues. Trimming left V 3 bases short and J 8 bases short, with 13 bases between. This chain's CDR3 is CASSLLTEGGYTF. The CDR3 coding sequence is TGTGCCAGCAGTTTGTTAACTGAGGGAGGCTACACCTTC.

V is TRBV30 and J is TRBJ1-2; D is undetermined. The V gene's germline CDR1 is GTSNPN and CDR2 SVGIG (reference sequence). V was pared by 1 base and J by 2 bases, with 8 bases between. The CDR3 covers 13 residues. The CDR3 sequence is CAWSEIRNYGYTF. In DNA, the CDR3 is TGTGCCTGGAGTGAAATCAGAAACTATGGCTACACCTTC.